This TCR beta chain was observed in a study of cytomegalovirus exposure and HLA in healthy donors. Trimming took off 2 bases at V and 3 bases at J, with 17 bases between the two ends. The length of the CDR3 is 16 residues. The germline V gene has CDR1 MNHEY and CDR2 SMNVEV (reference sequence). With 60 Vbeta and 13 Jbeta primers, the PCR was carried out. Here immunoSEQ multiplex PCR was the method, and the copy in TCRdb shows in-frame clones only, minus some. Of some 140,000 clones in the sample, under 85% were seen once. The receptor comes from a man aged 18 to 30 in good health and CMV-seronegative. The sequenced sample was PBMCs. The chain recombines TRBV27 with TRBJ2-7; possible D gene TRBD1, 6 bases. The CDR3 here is CASSLPLTGLVYEQYF. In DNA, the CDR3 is TGTGCCAGCAGTTTACCTTTAACAGGGCTTGTCTACGAGCAGTACTTC.